These 31 T cell receptor beta chains were all obtained from the same sample, sequenced in a study of T cell responses to AZD1222 COVID-19 vaccine. Produced via immunoSEQ multiplex PCR; TCRdb's table is partial and in-frame only. The profile shows hundreds of thousands of clones, roughly 91% of them singletons. The sample was peripheral blood, taken on day 0 of MenACWY control vaccination. Receptor source: an adult in good health.

This clone was detected only once. The genes are TRBV5-1 and TRBJ2-1; D not resolved. The germline V and J ends were trimmed by 4 bases and 2 bases, with 4 bases remaining between them. Germline V gene data show CDR1 as SGHRS and CDR2 as YFSETQ. CDR3 length: 12 residues. CDR3 DNA sequence: TGCGCCAGCAGCCTGGCCTACAATGAGCAGTTCTTC. Its translation: CASSLAYNEQFF.

The chain links TRBV5-4 to TRBJ2-5; 8 nucleotides line up with TRBD2. Losses at the gene ends were 7 bases for V and 3 bases for J; bases not matched to a gene: 11. CDR1 is SGHNT, CDR2 YYREEE, per germline (reference sequence). This CDR3 is built from 15 residues. The CDR3 spells CASSRAGGSEETQYF. CDR3 sequence (DNA): TGTGCCAGCTCCCGGGCGGGGGGCTCTGAAGAGACCCAGTACTTC.

CDR3 nucleotides: TGCGCCAGCAGTATTGGGACAGGGACACTGAACAATCAGCCCCAGCATTTT. Its protein product is CASSIGTGTLNNQPQHF. The chain links TRBV23-1 to TRBJ1-5; 9 bases map to TRBD1. TRBV23-1 carries the ORF label, with uncertain function. J lost 3 bases, V lost 5 bases, and 11 bases had no gene match. The CDR3 is 17 amino acids.

The genes are TRBV5-1 and TRBJ2-2, with TRBD1 as a possible D gene (6 bases). Trimming shortened V by 4 bases and J by 2 bases, and 12 bases separated the two germline ends. From germline, CDR1 is SGHRS and CDR2 YFSETQ. CDR3 size: 15 residues. CDR3 amino acids: CASSLGTYNTGELFF. The CDR3 DNA sequence: TGCGCCAGCAGCCTCGGGACATACAACACCGGGGAGCTGTTTTTT.

This clone was seen just once. V gene TRBV7-8 combines with J gene TRBJ1-6, with D unclear. V was pared by 4 bases and J by 9 bases, with 10 bases between. This CDR3 is built from 13 residues. CDR1 and CDR2 (germline): SGHVS, FQNEAQ. CDR3 nucleotides: TGTGCCAGCAGCTCAAGCCGGAGTTCACCCCTCCACTTT. Amino acid sequence: CASSSSRSSPLHF.

The V gene is TRBV6-6, the J gene TRBJ1-2, with a tentative D call TRBD1 (6 bases). The CDR3 runs to 16 residues. The V gene lost 0 bases and the J gene lost 0 bases, with 11 bases spanning the gap. CDR1 and CDR2 (germline): MNHNY, SVGAGI (reference sequence). The CDR3 loop is CASSYSMGAANYGYTF. The CDR3 nucleotides read TGTGCCAGCAGTTACTCGATGGGGGCGGCTAACTATGGCTACACCTTC.

The J gene is TRBJ1-4, the V gene TRBV28; no reliable D call. The CDR3 has 16 amino acids. Germline V gene sequence: CDR1 MDHEN, CDR2 SYDVKM. Trimming removed 2 bases at V and 1 base at J, with 11 bases between. In nucleotides, the CDR3 is TGTGCCAGCAGTTTAAAGGGCCTGGGAACTAATGAAAAACTGTTTTTT. This gives the protein CASSLKGLGTNEKLFF.

This clone was found a few times. V and J are TRBV5-5 and TRBJ2-7, with 10 bases identical to TRBD1. This CDR3 spans 14 amino acids. Losses at the gene ends were 2 bases for V and 2 bases for J; bases not matched to a gene: 1. Germline CDR1 is SGHKS and CDR2 is YYEKEE (reference sequence). CDR3 bases: TGTGCCAGCAGCTTTGGGACAGGGGCCTACGAGCAGTACTTC. Protein: CASSFGTGAYEQYF.

The chain uses TRBV2 and TRBJ1-2, with a weak D call TRBD1 (6 bases). The germline V and J ends were trimmed by 2 bases and 3 bases, with 7 bases remaining between them. Germline lookup yields CDR1 SNHLY and CDR2 FYNNEI. This CDR3 region has 13 residues. CDR3 sequence reads: CASSEQGYYGYTF. CDR3 coding DNA: TGTGCCAGCAGTGAACAGGGGTACTATGGCTACACCTTC.

This rearrangement joins TRBV6-2 or TRBV6-3 to TRBJ1-5, with D unclear. The CDR3 covers 16 residues. The germline gives CDR1 MNHEY, CDR2 SVGEGT. The germline V and J ends were trimmed by 2 bases and 3 bases, with 14 bases remaining between them. CDR3 amino acids: CASSYPGSPLNQPQHF. CDR3 DNA sequence: TGTGCCAGCAGTTACCCGGGCTCGCCCCTCAATCAGCCCCAGCATTTT.

The chain combines TRBV3-1 (or the pseudogene TRBV3-2) with TRBJ1-6; D is possibly TRBD1 (6 bases). The germline gives CDR1 LGHDT, CDR2 YNNKEL (reference sequence). V was shortened by 1 base and J by 6 bases, with 7 bases between the two germline ends. This CDR3 is 14 amino acids long. The CDR3 DNA reads TGTGCCAGCAGCCAAGGACAGGTTAATTCACCCCTCCACTTT. This sequence encodes CASSQGQVNSPLHF.

This clone was detected a few times. The chain joins TRBV5-1 to TRBJ2-7; D is undetermined. The V gene's germline CDR1 is SGHRS and CDR2 YFSETQ. This CDR3 spans 14 amino acids. Trimming shortened V by 0 bases and J by 0 bases, and 7 bases separated the two germline ends. CDR3 amino acids: CASSLVVDSYEQYF. CDR3 DNA sequence: TGCGCCAGCAGCTTGGTTGTTGACTCCTACGAGCAGTACTTC.

The rearrangement uses TRBV7-9 and TRBJ2-7; D is ambiguous. The germline V gene has CDR1 SEHNR and CDR2 FQNEAQ (reference sequence). The CDR3 has 15 amino acids. V was trimmed by 5 bases and J by 0 bases, leaving 14 bases between them. CDR3 sequence reads: CASSARALSSYEQYF. In nucleotides, the CDR3 is TGTGCCAGCAGCGCGCGCGCTCTGAGCTCCTACGAGCAGTACTTC.

The V call is TRBV4-1, the J call TRBJ1-5; a possible D gene is TRBD1 (6 bases). Trimming removed 1 base at V and 7 bases at J, with 14 bases between. Per the germline V gene, CDR1 is MGHRA and CDR2 is YSYEKL. The CDR3 has 15 residues. The CDR3 is CASSQGGAGGQPQHF. The CDR3 DNA reads as TGCGCCAGCAGCCAAGGGGGGGCAGGCGGCCAGCCCCAGCATTTT.

The chain employs TRBV5-1 and TRBJ1-2; TRBD1 matches at 8 bases. The V gene's germline CDR1 is SGHRS and CDR2 YFSETQ. The junction had 5 bases not matched to a gene; V was cut back by 0 bases and J by 1 base. The length of the CDR3 is 16 residues. In DNA, the CDR3 is TGCGCCAGCAGCTTGGGACAGGGGAACGGTAACTATGGCTACACCTTC. Translation gives CASSLGQGNGNYGYTF.

The V and J genes are TRBV4-3 and TRBJ1-3, with D possibly TRBD1 on 5 matching bases. Trimming shortened V by 0 bases and J by 4 bases, and 10 bases separated the two germline ends. The CDR3 loop spans 15 amino acids. CDR1 is LGHNA, CDR2 YSLEER, per germline. The CDR3 DNA follows: TGCGCCAGCAGCCAAGATGGGGCAGGAGGAAACACCATATATTTT. It codes for CASSQDGAGGNTIYF.

The rearrangement joins TRBV7-2 to TRBJ1-5, with unresolved D. The CDR3 runs 13 residues. The germline gives CDR1 SGHTA, CDR2 FQGNSA. The ends were cut back, 6 bases at V and 0 bases at J, with 6 bases in the middle. The CDR3 is CASSLSSNQPQHF. The DNA of the CDR3 is TGTGCCAGCAGTTTAAGTAGCAATCAGCCCCAGCATTTT.

This sequence joins TRBV27 and TRBJ1-2, with D tentatively TRBD1 (5 bases). The CDR3 consists of 14 residues. Germline CDR1 reads MNHEY; CDR2 reads SMNVEV (reference sequence). Trimming left V 6 bases short and J 2 bases short, with 13 bases between. The CDR3, as DNA: TGTGCCAGCAGCCCAGGGATTGGAAACTATGGCTACACCTTC. Residues: CASSPGIGNYGYTF.

V gene TRBV11-2 combines with J gene TRBJ1-1; D uncertain. The germline V gene has CDR1 SGHAT and CDR2 FQNNGV. This CDR3 has 12 residues. Trimming took off 1 base at V and 10 bases at J, with 10 bases between the two ends. The CDR3 nucleotides read TGTGCCAGCAGCTTAGGAGGGTACCGAGCTTTCTTT. Its protein is CASSLGGYRAFF.

The rearrangement uses TRBV5-6 and TRBJ1-2; no clear D. This CDR3 contains 11 residues. Trimming shortened V by 4 bases and J by 5 bases, and 6 bases separated the two germline ends. The germline V gene encodes CDR1 SGHDT and CDR2 YYEEEE. CDR3 in DNA: TGTGCCAGCAGCCAAGATTATGGCTACACCTTC. Residues: CASSQDYGYTF.

This chain uses TRBV27 with TRBJ2-1; D gene ambiguous. The CDR3 covers 15 residues. Germline assignment: CDR1 MNHEY and CDR2 SMNVEV (reference sequence). Trimming took off 2 bases at V and 2 bases at J, with 10 bases between the two ends. CDR3 protein: CASSLNSDPYNEQFF. The CDR3 DNA follows: TGTGCCAGCAGTTTAAACAGCGATCCCTACAATGAGCAGTTCTTC.

The V and J genes are TRBV4-1 and TRBJ2-3; 10 nucleotides agree with TRBD2. The V segment lost 4 bases and the J segment 5 bases; nucleotides outside the gene matches: 15. In germline, CDR1 is MGHRA, CDR2 YSYEKL. This CDR3 is built from 18 residues. CDR3 in DNA: TGCGCCAGCAGCCTGGTGGCTAGCGGGGGCACAATGGGAGATACGCAGTATTTT. Encoded protein: CASSLVASGGTMGDTQYF.

The chain combines TRBV4-1 with TRBJ2-1; TRBD2 aligns across 12 bases. CDR1 MGHRA and CDR2 YSYEKL come from the germline V gene. V gave up 4 bases and J gave up 6 bases; unmatched junction bases: 4. The CDR3 loop spans 15 amino acids. The CDR3 loop reads CASSPGLAGPNEQFF. CDR3 coding DNA: TGCGCCAGCAGCCCGGGACTAGCGGGCCCCAATGAGCAGTTCTTC.

Comment on this clone: Other nucleotide sequences from this sample produce the same CDR3. The chain couples TRBV5-1 to TRBJ1-3; 7 bases map to TRBD1. The V segment lost 0 bases and the J segment 4 bases; nucleotides outside the gene matches: 1. The length of the CDR3 is 14 residues. CDR1 is SGHRS and CDR2 is YFSETQ in the germline V gene. The chain's CDR3 is CASSLEQGGNTIYF. CDR3 DNA: TGCGCCAGCAGCTTGGAACAGGGGGGAAACACCATATATTTT.

This chain uses TRBV27 with TRBJ2-5; a weak D match, TRBD1 (6 bases). Trimming pared 7 bases from V and 2 bases from J, leaving 17 bases between. CDR3 size: 15 residues. Germline V CDR1 and CDR2: MNHEY, SMNVEV (reference sequence). The CDR3 DNA reads as TGTGCCAGCAATCCCGCCGGGACACCGCAAGAGACCCAGTACTTC. Its translation: CASNPAGTPQETQYF.

This chain uses TRBV5-1 with TRBJ2-3, with TRBD2 matching 16 bases. This CDR3 contains 17 residues. V dropped 3 bases and J dropped 0; count of bases not matched to a gene: 1. Per germline, CDR1 SGHRS and CDR2 YFSETQ. The CDR3 DNA follows: TGCGCCAGCAGCTCGGGACTAGCGGGGGGGAGCACAGATACGCAGTATTTT. Amino acid sequence: CASSSGLAGGSTDTQYF. The entire variable domain, with the rest obtained from reference TRBV5-1 and TRBJ2-3, is as follows: KAGVTQTPRYLIKTRGQQVTLSCSPISGHRSVSWYQQTPGQGLQFLFEYFSETQRNKGNFPGRFSGRQFSNSRSEMNVSTLELGDSALYLCASSSGLAGGSTDTQYFGPGTRLTVL.

This chain joins TRBV6-5 and TRBJ1-4; possibly TRBD1 for D (5 bases). The length of the CDR3 is 12 residues. The germline V gene has CDR1 MNHEY and CDR2 SVGAGI. Trimming took off 8 bases at V and 5 bases at J, with 9 bases between the two ends. The DNA for the CDR3 is TGTGCCAGCGGGACGGTAAATGAAAAACTGTTTTTT. Amino acids: CASGTVNEKLFF.

This chain uses TRBV11-2 with TRBJ2-1; D assignment may be TRBD1 or TRBD2 (7 bases each). The CDR3 loop spans 17 amino acids. CDR1 and CDR2 (germline): SGHAT, FQNNGV. Trimming took off 1 base at V and 7 bases at J, with 20 bases between the two ends. CDR3 in amino acids: CASSLVPGGVRANEQFF. CDR3 sequence (DNA): TGTGCCAGCAGCTTAGTTCCAGGGGGGGTTCGGGCAAATGAGCAGTTCTTC.

The gene calls are TRBV7-9 and TRBJ2-5, with TRBD2 matching over 9 bases. V shed 6 bases, J shed 5 bases, and the junction held 7 bases outside the gene matches. Germline V CDR1 and CDR2: SEHNR, FQNEAQ (reference sequence). The CDR3 is made up of 14 amino acids. CDR3 residues: CASSLAGGRETQYF. DNA of the CDR3: TGTGCCAGCAGTCTCGCGGGGGGGCGGGAGACCCAGTACTTC. Filled out from reference TRBV7-9 and TRBJ2-5, the complete variable domain reads DTGVSQNPRHKITKRGQNVTFRCDPISEHNRLYWYRQTLGQGPEFLTYFQNEAQLEKSRLLSDRFSAERPKGSFSTLEIQRTEQGDSAMYLCASSLAGGRETQYFGPGTRLLVL.

V usage is TRBV5-1 and J usage is TRBJ1-2, with 9 positions matching TRBD1. CDR1 is SGHRS, CDR2 YFSETQ, per germline. Trimming took 4 bases from V and 4 from J; bases not matched to a gene: 8. This CDR3 has 15 amino acids. The CDR3: CASSVQGAGAYGYTF. DNA for the CDR3: TGCGCCAGCAGCGTACAGGGGGCAGGTGCCTATGGCTACACCTTC.

The chain has TRBV29-1 and TRBJ1-2, with D uncertain. V lost 3 bases to trimming and J lost 5 bases, with 10 bases between them. The V gene's germline CDR1 is SQVTM and CDR2 ANQGSEA. The CDR3 is 12 amino acids. As DNA, the CDR3 is TGCAGCGTTGAGGGCCTCGGTTATGGCTACACCTTC. Translation gives CSVEGLGYGYTF.